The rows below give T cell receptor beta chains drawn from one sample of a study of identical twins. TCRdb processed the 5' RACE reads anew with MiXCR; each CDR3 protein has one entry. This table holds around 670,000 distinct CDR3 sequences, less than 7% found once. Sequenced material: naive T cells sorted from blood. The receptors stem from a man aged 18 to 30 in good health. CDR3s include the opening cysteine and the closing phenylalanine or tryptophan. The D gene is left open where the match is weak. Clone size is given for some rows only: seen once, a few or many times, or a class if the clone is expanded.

cdr3_aa: CASSAGQANEKLFF
cdr3_nt: TGTGCCAGCAGTGCGGGACAGGCTAATGAAAAACTGTTTTTT
clone_size: many
d_call: TRBD1
v_call: TRBV12-3/TRBV12-4
j_call: TRBJ1-4

cdr3_aa: CASKLDRVREKLFF
cdr3_nt: TGTGCCAGCAAGCTAGACAGGGTCCGGGAAAAACTGTTTTTT
clone_size: many
d_call: TRBD1
v_call: TRBV6-1
j_call: TRBJ1-4

cdr3_aa: CASRSDGKNTGELFF
cdr3_nt: TGTGCCAGCAGGTCTGACGGAAAGAACACCGGGGAGCTGTTTTTT
clone_size: NA
d_call: NA
v_call: TRBV6-1
j_call: TRBJ2-2

cdr3_aa: CSAHHLAELSYEQYF
cdr3_nt: TGCAGCGCCCATCATCTAGCGGAACTTTCCTACGAGCAGTACTTC
clone_size: many
d_call: TRBD2
v_call: TRBV29-1
j_call: TRBJ2-7

cdr3_aa: CATSVPTGIGADTQYF
cdr3_nt: TGTGCCACCAGTGTCCCTACAGGGATAGGGGCAGATACGCAGTATTTT
clone_size: many
d_call: NA
v_call: TRBV24-1
j_call: TRBJ2-3

cdr3_aa: CASSQDQAGGPSETQYF
cdr3_nt: TGCGCCAGCAGCCAAGACCAAGCGGGAGGGCCTTCAGAGACCCAGTACTTC
clone_size: few
d_call: TRBD2
v_call: TRBV4-1
j_call: TRBJ2-5

cdr3_aa: CASSYGQVNYGYTF
cdr3_nt: TGTGCCAGCAGTTACGGGCAGGTCAACTATGGCTACACCTTC
clone_size: many
d_call: NA
v_call: TRBV6-2/TRBV6-3
j_call: TRBJ1-2

cdr3_aa: CSLLGGYNEQFF
cdr3_nt: TGCAGCCTTTTAGGGGGCTACAATGAGCAGTTCTTC
clone_size: NA
d_call: NA
v_call: TRBV29-1
j_call: TRBJ2-1

cdr3_aa: CASRPPGPGNTIYF
cdr3_nt: TGTGCCAGCAGACCCCCGGGTCCTGGAAACACCATATATTTT
clone_size: many
d_call: NA
v_call: TRBV13
j_call: TRBJ1-3

cdr3_aa: CASSLVTGLSAYNEQFF
cdr3_nt: TGTGCCAGCAGTTTGGTAACGGGACTATCCGCCTACAATGAGCAGTTCTTC
clone_size: few
d_call: TRBD2
v_call: TRBV28
j_call: TRBJ2-1

cdr3_aa: CASRGMGDNEKLFF
cdr3_nt: TGTGCCAGCAGGGGGATGGGAGATAATGAAAAACTGTTTTTT
clone_size: many
d_call: NA
v_call: TRBV27
j_call: TRBJ1-4

cdr3_aa: CASSWLAGGAYNEQFF
cdr3_nt: TGTGCCAGCAGCTGGTTAGCGGGAGGAGCCTACAATGAGCAGTTCTTC
clone_size: many
d_call: TRBD2
v_call: TRBV7-2
j_call: TRBJ2-1

cdr3_aa: CASSIAGGGMQPQHF
cdr3_nt: TGTGCCAGCAGCATCGCAGGGGGCGGTATGCAGCCCCAGCATTTT
clone_size: NA
d_call: TRBD1
v_call: TRBV11-2
j_call: TRBJ1-5

cdr3_aa: CASSPRGAVSNTGELFF
cdr3_nt: TGTGCCAGCAGCCCGAGAGGGGCCGTGTCGAACACCGGGGAGCTGTTTTTT
clone_size: many
d_call: NA
v_call: TRBV9
j_call: TRBJ2-2

cdr3_aa: CASSQDPDSSGTQYF
cdr3_nt: TGCGCCAGCAGCCAAGATCCGGACAGCAGTGGGACCCAGTACTTC
clone_size: NA
d_call: NA
v_call: TRBV4-3
j_call: TRBJ2-5

cdr3_aa: CASSLAGSNPYEQYF
cdr3_nt: TGTGCCAGCAGCTTAGCCGGTTCGAACCCCTACGAGCAGTACTTC
clone_size: many
d_call: NA
v_call: TRBV7-2
j_call: TRBJ2-7

cdr3_aa: CASSDDASGLFSYEQYF
cdr3_nt: TGTGCCAGCAGTGACGACGCGAGCGGGCTATTCTCCTACGAGCAGTACTTC
clone_size: NA
d_call: NA
v_call: TRBV12-3/TRBV12-4
j_call: TRBJ2-7

cdr3_aa: CASSPALGTEAFF
cdr3_nt: TGCGCCAGCAGCCCCGCTTTGGGGACTGAAGCTTTCTTT
clone_size: many
d_call: NA
v_call: TRBV5-1
j_call: TRBJ1-1

cdr3_aa: CSVVAPSGRSYNEQFF
cdr3_nt: TGCAGCGTTGTGGCACCCAGCGGGAGGTCCTACAATGAGCAGTTCTTC
clone_size: few
d_call: TRBD2
v_call: TRBV29-1
j_call: TRBJ2-1

cdr3_aa: CASSEGTGGWETQYF
cdr3_nt: TGTGCCAGCAGTGAAGGGACAGGGGGCTGGGAGACCCAGTACTTC
clone_size: few
d_call: TRBD1
v_call: TRBV6-1
j_call: TRBJ2-5

cdr3_aa: CSVPDRANEQFF
cdr3_nt: TGCAGTGTACCTGACAGGGCCAATGAGCAGTTCTTC
clone_size: many
d_call: TRBD1
v_call: TRBV20-1
j_call: TRBJ2-1

cdr3_aa: CASSYRQMNTGELFF
cdr3_nt: TGTGCCAGCAGTTATCGTCAGATGAACACCGGGGAGCTGTTTTTT
clone_size: many
d_call: NA
v_call: TRBV6-5
j_call: TRBJ2-2

cdr3_aa: CSARDPTGGFTDTQYF
cdr3_nt: TGCAGTGCTAGAGATCCAACAGGGGGCTTTACAGATACGCAGTATTTT
clone_size: many
d_call: TRBD1
v_call: TRBV20-1
j_call: TRBJ2-3

cdr3_aa: CASSLSGGAEAFF
cdr3_nt: TGTGCCAGCAGTTTATCAGGGGGGGCTGAAGCTTTCTTT
clone_size: many
d_call: NA
v_call: TRBV27
j_call: TRBJ1-1

cdr3_aa: CASSQEEELGYTF
cdr3_nt: TGCGCCAGCAGCCAAGAAGAAGAACTCGGCTACACCTTC
clone_size: many
d_call: NA
v_call: TRBV4-3
j_call: TRBJ1-2

cdr3_aa: CASSQVANSYNEQFF
cdr3_nt: TGCGCCAGCAGCCAGGTAGCTAATTCCTACAATGAGCAGTTCTTC
clone_size: NA
d_call: NA
v_call: TRBV4-1
j_call: TRBJ2-1

cdr3_aa: CASSQELNGPREFF
cdr3_nt: TGCGCCAGCAGCCAAGAGTTGAACGGGCCGAGAGAGTTCTTC
clone_size: few
d_call: NA
v_call: TRBV4-3
j_call: TRBJ2-1

cdr3_aa: CASSFFRGVGTQYF
cdr3_nt: TGTGCCAGCAGTTTTTTCAGGGGCGTCGGTACGCAGTATTTT
clone_size: many
d_call: NA
v_call: TRBV12-3/TRBV12-4
j_call: TRBJ2-3

cdr3_aa: CSVLGTASYEQYF
cdr3_nt: TGCAGCGTTCTGGGGACAGCTTCCTACGAGCAGTACTTC
clone_size: many
d_call: TRBD1
v_call: TRBV29-1
j_call: TRBJ2-7

cdr3_aa: CASSILGQSTDTQYF
cdr3_nt: TGTGCCAGCAGCATTCTGGGACAGAGCACAGATACGCAGTATTTT
clone_size: few
d_call: TRBD1
v_call: TRBV7-2
j_call: TRBJ2-3

cdr3_aa: CASRPQGADTGELFF
cdr3_nt: TGTGCCAGCCGCCCTCAGGGGGCGGACACCGGGGAGCTGTTTTTT
clone_size: NA
d_call: TRBD1
v_call: TRBV7-8
j_call: TRBJ2-2

cdr3_aa: CASRRGAVYEQYF
cdr3_nt: TGTGCCAGCAGAAGGGGGGCGGTCTACGAGCAGTACTTC
clone_size: NA
d_call: NA
v_call: TRBV28
j_call: TRBJ2-7

cdr3_aa: CASSPSGSGRSYEQFF
cdr3_nt: TGTGCCAGCAGCCCGTCGGGTAGCGGGAGATCCTATGAGCAGTTCTTC
clone_size: many
d_call: TRBD2
v_call: TRBV28
j_call: TRBJ2-1

cdr3_aa: CSVPRLASNEQFF
cdr3_nt: TGCAGCGTCCCCAGACTAGCCTCCAATGAGCAGTTCTTC
clone_size: many
d_call: TRBD2
v_call: TRBV29-1
j_call: TRBJ2-1

cdr3_aa: CASGGPYGYTF
cdr3_nt: TGTGCCAGCGGCGGGCCCTATGGCTACACCTTC
clone_size: NA
d_call: NA
v_call: TRBV12-3/TRBV12-4
j_call: TRBJ1-2

cdr3_aa: CASSLAPLSAGGETQYF
cdr3_nt: TGCGCCAGCAGCTTGGCCCCCCTTAGCGCCGGGGGAGAGACCCAGTACTTC
clone_size: few
d_call: NA
v_call: TRBV5-1
j_call: TRBJ2-5

cdr3_aa: CASRRDIPEAFF
cdr3_nt: TGTGCCAGCAGGAGGGACATCCCTGAAGCTTTCTTT
clone_size: many
d_call: NA
v_call: TRBV6-1
j_call: TRBJ1-1

cdr3_aa: CASSFTTDTEAFF
cdr3_nt: TGTGCCAGCAGTTTCACAACGGACACTGAAGCTTTCTTT
clone_size: NA
d_call: NA
v_call: TRBV12-3/TRBV12-4
j_call: TRBJ1-1

cdr3_aa: CASSLAAGGSETQYF
cdr3_nt: TGTGCCAGCAGCTTGGCGGCAGGGGGTTCGGAGACCCAGTACTTC
clone_size: many
d_call: TRBD1
v_call: TRBV5-5
j_call: TRBJ2-5

cdr3_aa: CATSLTSSYNEQFF
cdr3_nt: TGTGCCACCAGCCTGACTAGCTCCTACAATGAGCAGTTCTTC
clone_size: many
d_call: NA
v_call: TRBV15
j_call: TRBJ2-1

cdr3_aa: CASSQEGQGVGGFFF
cdr3_nt: TGTGCCAGCAGCCAAGAGGGCCAGGGGGTGGGAGGTTTCTTCTTC
clone_size: many
d_call: NA
v_call: TRBV4-2
j_call: TRBJ2-1

cdr3_aa: CASSFDGGSTDTQYF
cdr3_nt: TGTGCCAGCAGTTTCGACGGGGGGAGCACAGATACGCAGTATTTT
clone_size: few
d_call: TRBD2
v_call: TRBV27
j_call: TRBJ2-3

cdr3_aa: CSALRVGRWEQFF
cdr3_nt: TGCAGTGCTCTCAGGGTAGGTCGGTGGGAGCAGTTCTTC
clone_size: NA
d_call: NA
v_call: TRBV20-1
j_call: TRBJ2-1

cdr3_aa: CASGTSDNTGELFF
cdr3_nt: TGTGCCAGTGGGACTAGCGATAACACCGGGGAGCTGTTTTTT
clone_size: many
d_call: TRBD2
v_call: TRBV19
j_call: TRBJ2-2

cdr3_aa: CATSERGRRQHF
cdr3_nt: TGTGCCACCAGCGAGCGGGGACGGCGCCAGCATTTT
clone_size: many
d_call: NA
v_call: TRBV24-1
j_call: TRBJ1-5

cdr3_aa: CSVEKLARDTEAFF
cdr3_nt: TGCAGCGTTGAAAAATTGGCGAGGGACACTGAAGCTTTCTTT
clone_size: few
d_call: NA
v_call: TRBV29-1
j_call: TRBJ1-1

cdr3_aa: CATQREGLHEQYF
cdr3_nt: TGTGCCACCCAGCGGGAGGGATTACACGAGCAGTACTTC
clone_size: NA
d_call: TRBD2
v_call: TRBV27
j_call: TRBJ2-7

cdr3_aa: CASSYRDRRDWGKFF
cdr3_nt: TGTGCCAGCAGCTACCGGGACCGCCGCGACTGGGGCAAGTTCTTC
clone_size: NA
d_call: NA
v_call: TRBV7-2
j_call: TRBJ2-1

cdr3_aa: CSGQGPRMNTEAFF
cdr3_nt: TGCAGCGGACAGGGACCTCGCATGAACACTGAAGCTTTCTTT
clone_size: many
d_call: TRBD1
v_call: TRBV29-1
j_call: TRBJ1-1

cdr3_aa: CASRATFQGGLAGGSAETQYF
cdr3_nt: TGTGCCAGCAGGGCGACATTCCAAGGGGGACTAGCGGGAGGATCGGCAGAGACCCAGTACTTC
clone_size: NA
d_call: TRBD2
v_call: TRBV6-2/TRBV6-3
j_call: TRBJ2-5